These T cell receptor beta chains were read from a single sample in a study of cytomegalovirus exposure and HLA in healthy donors. TCRdb's copy holds only in-frame clones and misses some; the assay was immunoSEQ multiplex PCR. Of about 120,000 clones listed, 85% to 90% were seen once; the top ten hold about 1.2%. Material for sequencing was PBMCs. The receptors stem from a woman between 18 and 29 years old in good health and CMV-seronegative. The CDR3 runs from the conserved cysteine through the conserved F or W.

v_gene,j_gene,CDR3aa
TRBV2,TRBJ2-3,CASAGQRGFTDTQYF
TRBV19,TRBJ1-5,CASSIDSDRGTSNQPQHF
TRBV2,TRBJ2-7,CASSGEYEQYF
TRBV11-3,TRBJ2-3,CASRETSISDTQYF
TRBV11-3,TRBJ1-1,CASSLGQGESTEAFF
TRBV11-1,TRBJ1-4,CASRQTGQMSNEKLFF
TRBV10-3,TRBJ2-5,CAISDPLRGVETQYF
TRBV6-5,TRBJ2-7,CASRHRQGAHEQYF
TRBV13,TRBJ2-3,CASSARDRGTDTQYF
TRBV6-6,TRBJ2-7,CASSTPTYEQYF
TRBV11-3,TRBJ2-5,CASSPRGESQETQYF
TRBV10-2,TRBJ2-3,CASRASGTDTQYF
TRBV5-1,TRBJ1-6,CASSSTGGGSPLHF
TRBV5-4,TRBJ1-3,CASSLQGPGNTIYF
TRBV15,TRBJ1-2,CATSRTRQGHGYTF